This record covers a single T cell receptor beta chain. Its antigen is still unknown. The sample originates from a study of cytomegalovirus exposure and HLA in healthy donors. Whole-study results and caveats: For most TCR beta V segments, an earlier analysis put the productive rate at about 87% or about 30% of the time.

PCR was performed using 60 Vbeta and 13 Jbeta primers. Libraries were prepared by immunoSEQ multiplex PCR; TCRdb keeps only in-frame clonotypes and omits some of them. The sample shows 70,000 to 90,000 clones, about 75% of them seen only once. This TCR came from a man in his fifties or sixties in good health and CMV-seropositive. The sample comprised PBMCs.

The chain's CDR3 is CAYDSTEAFF. CDR3 DNA sequence: TGTGCCTACGATAGTACTGAAGCTTTCTTT. The rearrangement links TRBV7-9 to TRBJ1-1, with D unresolved. The V and J ends lost 11 bases and 5 bases respectively, with 9 bases between them. The CDR3 extends over 10 amino acids. Germline CDR1 is SEHNR and CDR2 is FQNEAQ (reference sequence). Variable domain in full (rest from reference TRBV7-9 and TRBJ1-1): DTGVSQNPRHKITKRGQNVTFRCDPISEHNRLYWYRQTLGQGPEFLTYFQNEAQLEKSRLLSDRFSAERPKGSFSTLEIQRTEQGDSAMYLCAYDSTEAFFGQGTRLTVV.